Here is one T cell receptor beta chain with its context. Its antigen is unknown. This entry belongs to a study of shared clonotypes between healthy human individuals. Study-level findings and limits: On the whole, naive subsets had larger estimated richness than memory subsets had. Inspection by rarefaction showed sorted-subset sequencing to be incomplete despite large depth.

The CDR3 has 14 amino acids. With V trimmed by 6 bases and J by 0 bases, 2 bases remained unmatched. CDR1 and CDR2 (germline): MDHEN, SYDVKM. Some clones are missing from TCRdb's copy, which holds only in-frame ones; the method was immunoSEQ multiplex PCR. The table has roughly 380,000 clones, about 96% seen once; the top ten hold about 0.32%. The J gene is TRBJ1-5, the V gene TRBV28; 7 nucleotides agree with TRBD1. The clonotype was recovered from a man aged 30 to 39 in good health. Specimen: memory CD8+ T cells sorted from blood. Subset reported: CD45RO+ cells pooled with CCR7-negative TemRA cells. CDR3 coding DNA: TGTGCCAGCAGCCGACAGGGTAGCAATCAGCCCCAGCATTTT. Residues: CASSRQGSNQPQHF.